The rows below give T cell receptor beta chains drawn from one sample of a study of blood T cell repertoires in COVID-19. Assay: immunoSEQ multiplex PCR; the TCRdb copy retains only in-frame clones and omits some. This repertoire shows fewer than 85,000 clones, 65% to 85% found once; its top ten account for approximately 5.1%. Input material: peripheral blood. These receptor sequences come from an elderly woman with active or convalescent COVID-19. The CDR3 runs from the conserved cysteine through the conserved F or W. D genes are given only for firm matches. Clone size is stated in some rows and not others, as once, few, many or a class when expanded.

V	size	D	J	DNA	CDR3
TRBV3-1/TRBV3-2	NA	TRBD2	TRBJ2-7	TGTGCCAGCAGCCAGGTTCCGGGAGGGGCTTCCTACGAGCAGTACTTC	CASSQVPGGASYEQYF
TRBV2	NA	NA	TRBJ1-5	TGTGCCAGCAAACTGGGGGGGGACGGTCAGCCCCAGCATTTT	CASKLGGDGQPQHF
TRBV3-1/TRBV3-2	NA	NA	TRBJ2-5	TGTGCCAGCAGGCCGGGGGGCAGCGAGACCCAGTACTTC	CASRPGGSETQYF
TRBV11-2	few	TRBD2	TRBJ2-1	TGTGCCAGCAGCTTTAGGCTCAAAGCGGGAGGGCGTGGTATTGAGCAGTTCTTC	CASSFRLKAGGRGIEQFF
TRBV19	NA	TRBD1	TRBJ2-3	TGTGCCAGTAGTACCGGGACAGCCACAGATACGCAGTATTTT	CASSTGTATDTQYF
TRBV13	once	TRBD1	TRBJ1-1	TGTGCCAGCAGTTTCTCAGGGGGGAGGACTGAAGCTTTCTTT	CASSFSGGRTEAFF
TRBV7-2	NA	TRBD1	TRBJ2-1	TGTGCCAGCAGTTCGTATCAGGGGGCCTACAATGAGCAGTTCTTC	CASSSYQGAYNEQFF
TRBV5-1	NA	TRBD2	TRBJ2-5	TGCGCCAGCAGCTTGGTTAGCGGGAGCAGGATGGAGACCCAGTACTTC	CASSLVSGSRMETQYF
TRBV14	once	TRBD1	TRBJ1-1	TGTGCCAGCAGCCAAGTCCGGACAGGCGCAGCTTTCTTT	CASSQVRTGAAFF
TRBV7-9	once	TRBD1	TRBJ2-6	TGTGCCAGCAGCTTATGGACAGGCTACTACTCTGGGGCCAACGTCCTGACTTTC	CASSLWTGYYSGANVLTF
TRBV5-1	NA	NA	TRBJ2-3	TGCGCCAGCAGCTTGGGGCAGGTTACAGATACGCAGTATTTT	CASSLGQVTDTQYF
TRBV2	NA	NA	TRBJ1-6	TGTGCCAGCAGTGAAGGGGGCGTCTCGAGCTCCTATAATTCACCCCTCCACTTT	CASSEGGVSSSYNSPLHF
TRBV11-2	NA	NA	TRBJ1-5	TGTGCCAGCAGCTTTTCGGGGTCAGACAAGCCCCAGCATTTT	CASSFSGSDKPQHF
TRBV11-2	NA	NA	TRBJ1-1	TGTGCCAGCAGCTTAGCTCGAGGGTTCAACACTGAAGCTTTCTTT	CASSLARGFNTEAFF
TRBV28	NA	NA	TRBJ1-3	TGTGCCAGCAGGCCCAACAGGGTCCCTGGAAACACCATATATTTT	CASRPNRVPGNTIYF
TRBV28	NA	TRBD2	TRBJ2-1	TGTGCCAGCAGTCCCCCTAGCGGTTACTCCTACAATGAGCAGTTCTTC	CASSPPSGYSYNEQFF
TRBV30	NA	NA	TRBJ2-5	TGTGCCTGGGCAGCGGGAGAGACCCAGTACTTC	CAWAAGETQYF
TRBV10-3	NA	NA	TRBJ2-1	TGTGCCATCAGTGAGTCGCGGAGTCCCACAAACTCCTACAATGAGCAGTTCTTC	CAISESRSPTNSYNEQFF
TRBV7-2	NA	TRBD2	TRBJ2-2	TGTGCCAGCAGGAGCGGGAGAAGCGGGGAGCTGTTTTTT	CASRSGRSGELFF
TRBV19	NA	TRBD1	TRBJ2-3	TGTGCCAGTAGTGACAGGACAGGGGCGGTGTATACGCAGTATTTT	CASSDRTGAVYTQYF
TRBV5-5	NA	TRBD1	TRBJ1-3	TGTGCCAGCAGCCGAGGGACAGGGAATCGGAACACCATATATTTT	CASSRGTGNRNTIYF
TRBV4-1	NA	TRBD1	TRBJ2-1	TGCGCCAGCAGCCAAGCTGGACAGGGAGGAGATGAGCAGTTCTTC	CASSQAGQGGDEQFF
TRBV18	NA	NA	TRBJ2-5	TGTGCCAGCTCACCAGGGTTGCGGCAAGAGACCCAGTACTTC	CASSPGLRQETQYF
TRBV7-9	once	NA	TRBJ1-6	TGTGCCGGGGGGGTCAACTCCTATAATTCACCCCTCCACTTT	CAGGVNSYNSPLHF
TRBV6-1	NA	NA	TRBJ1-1	TGTGCCAGCAGTGATAGATTCTCTGAAGCTTTCTTT	CASSDRFSEAFF
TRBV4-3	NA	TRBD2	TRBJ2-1	TGCGCCAGCAGCAGAACTAGCGGGAGCTCCTACAATGAGCAGTTCTTC	CASSRTSGSSYNEQFF
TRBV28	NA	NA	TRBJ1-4	TGTGCCAGCACCTATGGGCCAAACAGGCCCAATGAAAAACTGTTTTTT	CASTYGPNRPNEKLFF
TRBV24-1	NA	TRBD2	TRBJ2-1	TGTGCCACCAGTGACAAAAGACCGGGACTAGCGGGATTTGAGCAGTTCTTC	CATSDKRPGLAGFEQFF
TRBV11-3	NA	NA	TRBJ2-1	TGTGCCAGCAGCATAACTAGCAGTAATTACAATGAGCAGTTCTTC	CASSITSSNYNEQFF